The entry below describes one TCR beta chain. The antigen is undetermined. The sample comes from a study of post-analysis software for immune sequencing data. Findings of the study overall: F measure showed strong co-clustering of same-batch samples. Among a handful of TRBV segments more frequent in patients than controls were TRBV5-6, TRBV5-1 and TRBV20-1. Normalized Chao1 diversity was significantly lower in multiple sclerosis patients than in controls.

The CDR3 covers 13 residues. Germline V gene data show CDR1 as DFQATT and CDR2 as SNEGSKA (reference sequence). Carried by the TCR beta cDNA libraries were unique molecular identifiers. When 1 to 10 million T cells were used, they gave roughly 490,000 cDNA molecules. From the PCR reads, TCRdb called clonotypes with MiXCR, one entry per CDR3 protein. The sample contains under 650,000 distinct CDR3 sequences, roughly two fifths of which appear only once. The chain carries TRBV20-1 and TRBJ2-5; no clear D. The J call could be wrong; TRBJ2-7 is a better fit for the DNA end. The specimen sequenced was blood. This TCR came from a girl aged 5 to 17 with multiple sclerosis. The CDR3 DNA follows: TGCAGTGCTCCCTCGGGTAGGCCCTACGAGCAGTACTTC. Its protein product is CSAPSGRPYEQYF.